Listed below are T cell receptor beta chains from one sample, sequenced in a study of technical replicates of blood from a handful of donors. Using immunoSEQ multiplex PCR, the repertoire was profiled, and TCRdb retains in-frame clones only, with some absent. The data contain tens of thousands of clones, roughly 90% of them singletons. The sequenced sample consisted of PBMCs. The source of these receptors is a human donor in good health. Some clones in this sample may be carry-over from other donors' samples. Each CDR3 is given without its conserved first and last residue. Expanded clones are given a class, and other clones once, few, many or no size at all.

clone size	J gene	V gene	CDR3 protein
.	TRBJ1-2	TRBV2	ASSEQGGDGYT
.	TRBJ2-1	TRBV25-1	ASLSTGMSYNEQF
few	TRBJ2-3	TRBV7-9	ASTNTDTQY
.	TRBJ2-5	TRBV29-1	SVGLQETQY
.	TRBJ1-5	TRBV5-8	ASSLVQGASSNQPQH
.	TRBJ2-1	TRBV2	ASSGTSGGRSEQF
.	TRBJ2-7	TRBV25-1	ASSVTGGWVGYEQY
.	TRBJ2-1	TRBV7-3	ASSAWGDYNEQF
once	TRBJ1-2	TRBV4-2	ASSRGGGGPESGYT
.	TRBJ2-7	TRBV10-3	AISRSSGEYEQY
.	TRBJ2-1	TRBV4-3	ASSPRPSGSGYNEQF
.	TRBJ2-7	TRBV18	ASSPGGIPYEQY
.	TRBJ1-2	TRBV5-6	ASSPDRLIGYT
.	TRBJ2-7	TRBV6-1	ASRAQGAPYEQY
.	TRBJ2-3	TRBV18	ASSPPREGRDTQY
once	TRBJ1-4	TRBV6-1	ASSEVTPPGPNEKLF
.	TRBJ2-7	TRBV6-1	ASRQGFTYEQY
.	TRBJ2-7	TRBV28	ASSLPKGGLIEQY
.	TRBJ2-3	TRBV18	ASSLDSTDTQY
.	TRBJ2-1	TRBV7-2	ASSLALGMGEQF
.	TRBJ2-3	TRBV7-9	ASSFGRQGSTDTQY
.	TRBJ1-1	TRBV6-4	ASSQTGSTEAF
.	TRBJ2-1	TRBV5-4	ASSLGVGEQF
.	TRBJ2-7	TRBV2	ASSEAEASGSMVYEQY
.	TRBJ1-1	TRBV4-3	ASSQDWTHMNTEAF
.	TRBJ1-4	TRBV11-2	ASSLDRGSLNEKLF
.	TRBJ2-7	TRBV7-2	ASSLASSYEQY
.	TRBJ1-1	TRBV7-2	ASSLAQGGAF
.	TRBJ2-3	TRBV6-4	ASSARGAEPTDTQY
.	TRBJ1-2	TRBV2	ASSLGQGGSYT
few	TRBJ1-1	TRBV5-4	ASSLLTRRAGGTTEAF
few	TRBJ2-2	TRBV7-6	ASSFSIAPNTGELF
.	TRBJ2-6	TRBV2	ASRRGGGANVLT
.	TRBJ1-1	TRBV6-1	ASRSRGDRRTEAF
.	TRBJ2-7	TRBV7-2	ASSPDRGQMEQY
.	TRBJ2-5	TRBV2	ASRDLAGGGRAQY
.	TRBJ2-6	TRBV11-2	ASSSGAGANVLT
.	TRBJ1-4	TRBV7-9	ASSLVGSVNEKLF
.	TRBJ2-7	TRBV27	ASSRTGAYYEQY
.	TRBJ2-5	TRBV4-2	ASSQTSGKKETQY
.	TRBJ1-1	TRBV27	ASTLQAGVNTEAF
.	TRBJ2-3	TRBV25-1	ASRLTDTQY
.	TRBJ2-1	TRBV10-3	AISRAGDYNEQF
.	TRBJ2-7	TRBV19	ASSTGTGGREQY
.	TRBJ2-3	TRBV7-2	ASSLSGSNADTQY
once	TRBJ2-7	TRBV27	ASSSPTSGSHEQY
.	TRBJ1-3	TRBV5-4	ASSQDRFSGNTIY
once	TRBJ1-1	TRBV7-8	ASSLVPGLNTEAF
.	TRBJ2-1	TRBV4-1	ASSSGTLGNEQF
.	TRBJ1-3	TRBV18	ASSRQNTGNTIY
once	TRBJ2-1	TRBV7-2	ASSRTRGSYNEQF
.	TRBJ1-2	TRBV7-9	ASRALGVSYT
once	TRBJ1-1	TRBV18	ASSPLGAYTEAF
once	TRBJ1-2	TRBV9	ASSAGESYGYT